The 14 T cell receptor beta chains listed next were all sequenced from one sample in a study of blood T cell repertoires in COVID-19. Assay: immunoSEQ multiplex PCR; the TCRdb copy retains only in-frame clones and omits some. The profile shows some 220,000 clones, 82% of them singletons. The sequenced sample was peripheral blood. These receptors were obtained from a woman in her 70s with COVID-19, enrolled during active disease.

Turning to this clone: At one end, the junction sequence differs from germline, possibly due to a read error. The CDR3, as DNA: TGTGCCACCAGCGGAGACAGGGGGCTCAACAATGAGCAGTTCTTC. Translation: CATSGDRGLNNEQFF. The chain joins TRBV15 to TRBJ2-1; 10 bases align to TRBD1. The CDR3 spans 15 residues. Germline V gene lookup returns CDR1 LNHNV and CDR2 YYDKDF (reference sequence).

This chain links TRBV20-1 with TRBJ2-7; 10 bases are a match to TRBD2. There are 18 residues in the CDR3. The V gene end was trimmed by 3 bases and the J gene end by 5 bases; junction bases not matched to a gene: 19. CDR1 and CDR2 (germline): DFQATT, SNEGSKA (reference sequence). CDR3 region: CSASPGLAFTKSWDEQYF. The CDR3 DNA sequence: TGCAGTGCTAGTCCGGGACTAGCGTTTACTAAGAGCTGGGACGAGCAGTACTTC.

The V and J genes are TRBV24-1 and TRBJ2-5; TRBD1 might be the D (6 bases). Germline V gene data show CDR1 as KGHDR and CDR2 as SFDVKD. This CDR3 is built from 16 residues. V lost 0 bases and J 6 bases, leaving 16 bases between the germline ends. This CDR3 reads CATSDLGAGEGKTQYF. For the CDR3, the DNA is TGTGCCACCAGTGATTTGGGGGCAGGGGAAGGAAAGACCCAGTACTTC.

This clone was detected only a few times. The same CDR3 also results from other DNA sequences found in this sample. The V call is TRBV5-1, the J call TRBJ2-3; 9 bases are a match to TRBD1. CDR3 length: 14 residues. CDR1 and CDR2 (germline): SGHRS, YFSETQ. The V gene end was trimmed by 4 bases and the J gene end by 3 bases; junction bases not matched to a gene: 3. The CDR3 bases are TGCGCCAGCAGCCAAGGACAGGGGACAGATACGCAGTATTTT. Translated, it gives CASSQGQGTDTQYF.

The chain uses TRBV19 and TRBJ1-1; weak D call: TRBD1 (5 bases). V lost 7 bases, J lost 6 bases, and 15 bases lay in between. This CDR3 region has 13 residues. Germline CDR1 LNHDA, CDR2 SQIVND (reference sequence). CDR3 sequence reads: CASNQGVSAEAFF. For the CDR3, the DNA is TGTGCCAGTAACCAGGGTGTATCTGCTGAAGCTTTCTTT.

V and J are TRBV5-1 and TRBJ1-2, with TRBD1 identical over 8 bases. CDR1 and CDR2 (germline): SGHRS, YFSETQ. V trimming: 4 bases; J trimming: 8 bases; junction bases outside the gene matches: 16. The CDR3 is made up of 16 amino acids. This CDR3 reads CASSAMVPDRGDGYTF. The DNA of the CDR3 is TGCGCCAGCAGCGCAATGGTACCCGACAGGGGCGACGGCTACACCTTC.

The chain joins TRBV30 to TRBJ2-7; maybe TRBD1 (5 bases). Trimming left V 3 bases short and J 3 bases short, with 9 bases between. Looked up from germline, CDR1 is GTSNPN and CDR2 is SVGIG (reference sequence). CDR3 length equals 12 residues. CDR3 sequence (DNA): TGTGCCTGGAGCCTTCAGGGCTACGAGCAGTACTTC. It yields the protein CAWSLQGYEQYF.

The V and J genes are TRBV28 and TRBJ2-5; 11 bases map to TRBD2. The J segment lost 3 bases and the V segment lost 5 bases, leaving 5 bases of the junction unmatched. The CDR3 extends over 15 amino acids. CDR1 is MDHEN, CDR2 SYDVKM, per germline. The chain's CDR3 is CASSGPGLAEETQYF. CDR3 bases: TGTGCCAGCAGTGGCCCGGGACTAGCGGAAGAGACCCAGTACTTC.

The V call is TRBV7-2, the J call TRBJ1-5, with D possibly TRBD1 on 5 matching bases. This CDR3 has 15 residues. The V end lost 3 bases, the J end lost 3 bases, and 12 bases lay between the germline ends. The germline V gene encodes CDR1 SGHTA and CDR2 FQGNSA. The CDR3 here is CASSFTTGSNQPQHF. CDR3 DNA: TGTGCCAGCAGCTTCACAACAGGATCCAATCAGCCCCAGCATTTT.

The chain uses TRBV28 and TRBJ1-2; a weak D match, TRBD1 (6 bases). The CDR3 is 14 residues long. The V end lost 5 bases, the J end lost 4 bases, and 14 bases lay between the germline ends. Germline V lookup: CDR1 MDHEN, CDR2 SYDVKM. The CDR3 DNA is TGTGCCAGCAGTACAGGGTCCCTCCTCTATGGCTACACCTTC. Amino acid sequence: CASSTGSLLYGYTF.

The rearrangement uses TRBV19 and TRBJ2-4; 7 bases are a match to TRBD2. The V and J ends lost 5 bases and 0 bases, in that order; junction bases with no gene match: 10. The CDR3 spans 17 residues. CDR1 and CDR2 (germline): LNHDA, SQIVND (reference sequence). The CDR3: CASSPGEGRLAKNIQYF. The CDR3 DNA is TGTGCCAGTAGTCCGGGGGAGGGTCGATTAGCCAAAAACATTCAGTACTTC.

To note about this clone: Germline and junction disagree at one end, which may indicate a read error. This chain joins TRBV28 and TRBJ2-5; TRBD2 matches 8 bases. From germline, CDR1 is MDHEN and CDR2 SYDVKM. The CDR3 contains 14 residues. The CDR3 protein is CASSSGSPQEKGDF. The CDR3, as DNA: TGTGCCAGCAGTAGCGGGAGCCCTCAAGAGAAGGGGGACTTC.

This sequence joins TRBV21-1 and TRBJ1-1; no check of the table's D call, TRBD1, against the DNA was made. TRBV21-1 is a listed pseudogene. The CDR3 is 15 amino acids. In DNA form, the CDR3 reads TGTGCCAGCAGTCTACCCACCCTGCAGGGACAGGCTGCTTTCTTT. It encodes CASSLPTLQGQAAFF.

The chain carries TRBV20-1 and TRBJ2-3; 11 positions agree with TRBD2. Germline CDR1 DFQATT, CDR2 SNEGSKA (reference sequence). J gave up 1 base and V 3 bases, and 12 bases lay outside the gene matches. This CDR3 has 18 residues. The CDR3 reads CSASSIPGLAEGTDTQYF. The CDR3 coding sequence is TGCAGTGCTAGTTCAATTCCGGGACTAGCGGAAGGCACAGATACGCAGTATTTT.